These 16 T cell receptor beta chains originate from one sample sequenced in a study of shared clonotypes between healthy human individuals. Data came from immunoSEQ multiplex PCR; TCRdb stores just in-frame clones and leaves some out. The sample comprises 2,500,000 or so clones, 93% of which are singletons, and roughly 0.36% rests with the top ten. Source material: naive CD4+ T cells from PBMCs. Noted subset: CD45RA+ positively selected. These receptors all stem from a young man in good health. Some clones in this sample may be carry-over from other donors' samples.

V is TRBV11-2 and J is TRBJ2-1, with TRBD1 matching 8 bases. Germline CDR1 is SGHAT and CDR2 is FQNNGV. Germline trimming cut 4 bases from V and 9 bases from J; bases unmatched to any gene: 11. This CDR3 spans 15 amino acids. DNA for the CDR3: TGTGCCAGCAGCTCACTCAGGGGGCGAATGGCTGAGCAGTTCTTC. This gives the protein CASSSLRGRMAEQFF.

The chain's CDR3 is CASKRTVNQPQHF. The CDR3 region has the DNA TGTGCCAGCAAAAGGACGGTCAATCAGCCCCAGCATTTT. The chain is built from TRBV2 and TRBJ1-5; D uncertain. In germline, CDR1 is SNHLY, CDR2 FYNNEI. Trimming removed 7 bases at V and 3 bases at J, with 10 bases between. The CDR3 length is 13 residues.

This chain joins TRBV28 and TRBJ1-6, with TRBD1 matching 7 bases. After removal of 2 bases from V and 13 bases from J, the junction contained 2 bases not matched to a gene. Looked up from germline, CDR1 is MDHEN and CDR2 is SYDVKM. The CDR3 covers 12 residues. The CDR3 spells CASSLGTDPLHF. In DNA, the CDR3 is TGTGCCAGCAGTTTAGGGACAGATCCCCTCCACTTT.

The chain is built from TRBV28 and TRBJ2-5, with 7 positions matching TRBD1. This CDR3 comprises 16 residues. The germline V gene encodes CDR1 MDHEN and CDR2 SYDVKM. The trim removed 6 bases at V and 2 bases at J, leaving 12 bases unmatched. The CDR3 DNA follows: TGTGCCAGCAGCCCTACTGGGGGCAGGGGGCAAGAGACCCAGTACTTC. This translates into CASSPTGGRGQETQYF.

This rearrangement joins TRBV20-1 to TRBJ2-1; D is uncertain. V gave up 5 bases and J gave up 8 bases, with 10 bases separating them. This CDR3 is 11 amino acids long. Germline values: CDR1 DFQATT, CDR2 SNEGSKA (reference sequence). The CDR3: CSALVGYEQFF. DNA for the CDR3: TGCAGTGCTTTGGTTGGCTATGAGCAGTTCTTC.

J is TRBJ2-1 and V is TRBV29-1; a possible D gene is TRBD2 (5 bases). The ends were cut back, 3 bases at V and 9 bases at J, with 9 bases in the middle. This CDR3 has 11 amino acids. Germline V gene sequence: CDR1 SQVTM, CDR2 ANQGSEA. In DNA, the CDR3 is TGCAGCGTTGAGTCCGGGGTTGAGCAGTTCTTC. Its protein is CSVESGVEQFF.

Worth noting for this clone: Other DNA sequences of this sample code for an identical CDR3. The CDR3 protein is CASSLDRNYGYTF. CDR3 sequence (DNA): TGTGCCAGCAGCCTGGACAGAAACTATGGCTACACCTTC. The chain uses TRBV14 and TRBJ1-2; possibly TRBD1 for D (6 bases). This CDR3 region has 13 residues. V lost 4 bases, J lost 2 bases, and 8 bases lay in between. CDR1 and CDR2 from the germline V gene are SGHDN and FVKESK.

V gene TRBV11-2 combines with J gene TRBJ1-2, with 7 bases aligning to TRBD1. The germline gives CDR1 SGHAT, CDR2 FQNNGV. The ends lost 5 bases at V and 8 bases at J; junction bases unmatched: 11. This CDR3 comprises 14 residues. CDR3 region: CASSQGEGGLGYTF. In nucleotides, the CDR3 is TGTGCCAGCAGCCAGGGGGAGGGAGGGCTCGGCTACACCTTC.

This clone is a singleton in its sample. CDR3 region: CAISESSGFRQETQYF. The CDR3 DNA sequence: TGTGCCATCAGTGAGTCTAGCGGGTTTCGCCAAGAGACCCAGTACTTC. The chain employs TRBV10-3 and TRBJ2-5, with 7 bases matching TRBD2. Germline V gene sequence: CDR1 ENHRY, CDR2 SYGVKD. J was trimmed by 1 base and V by 0 bases; bases with no gene match: 5. The CDR3 is 16 amino acids.

This clone was seen once. The V call is TRBV5-1, the J call TRBJ2-7; 16 positions agree with TRBD2. The CDR3 length is 16 residues. Germline V gene sequence: CDR1 SGHRS, CDR2 YFSETQ. With V trimmed by 0 bases and J by 6 bases, 3 bases remained unmatched. The DNA for the CDR3 is TGCGCCAGCAGCTTGGCGGGACTAGCGGGAGGGTTCGAGCAGTACTTC. This codes for CASSLAGLAGGFEQYF.

The rearrangement joins TRBV5-4 to TRBJ2-3; the match to TRBD2 covers 9 bases. V was clipped by 7 bases and J by 5 bases; unmatched bases: 8. The CDR3 runs 14 residues. Germline CDR1 SGHNT, CDR2 YYREEE (reference sequence). DNA of the CDR3: TGTGCCAGCCTAAGGCGGGAGGGCGGAGATACGCAGTATTTT. Protein product: CASLRREGGDTQYF.

The sample holds one count of this clone. The rearrangement joins TRBV6-1 to TRBJ2-3; no clear D gene. This CDR3 comprises 15 residues. In germline, CDR1 is MNHNS, CDR2 SASEGT. Trimming took off 2 bases at V and 7 bases at J, with 16 bases between the two ends. Written as DNA, the CDR3 is TGTGCCAGCAGTGAACTAACCCAAGCTCGAAATACGCAGTATTTT. Residues: CASSELTQARNTQYF.

Remarks on this clone: At the DNA level, this CDR3 is encoded by other sequences in the same sample as well. The rearrangement links TRBV5-1 to TRBJ2-7; D call uncertain. CDR3 length: 11 amino acids. Trimming shortened V by 4 bases and J by 2 bases, and 4 bases separated the two germline ends. Germline-derived CDR1 and CDR2 are SGHRS and YFSETQ. In DNA, the CDR3 is TGCGCCAGCAGCCTCGCCTACGAGCAGTACTTC. The encoded protein is CASSLAYEQYF.

The count of this clone is one. The chain has TRBV18 and TRBJ1-5, with 9 nucleotides matching TRBD1. V lost 5 bases and J lost 6; bases outside the gene matches: 5. The length of the CDR3 is 14 residues. Germline V gene lookup returns CDR1 KGHSH and CDR2 LQKENI. The CDR3 region has the DNA TGTGCCAGCTCATACACAGGGGGCGGTCAGCCCCAGCATTTT. Its protein is CASSYTGGGQPQHF. Complete variable domain (other parts from reference TRBV18 and TRBJ1-5): NAGVMQNPRHLVRRRGQEARLRCSPMKGHSHVYWYRQLPEEGLKFMVYLQKENIIDESGMPKERFSAEFPKEGPSILRIQQVVRGDSAAYFCASSYTGGGQPQHFGDGTRLSIL.

This CDR3 is CASSSLPDRGRRGYTF. CDR3 nucleotides: TGTGCCAGCAGTTCACTACCGGACAGGGGAAGGAGGGGCTACACCTTC. The chain combines TRBV6-6 with TRBJ1-2; 9 nucleotides align to TRBD1. The CDR3 is 16 amino acids. V shed 4 bases and J 8 bases; nucleotides not matched to a gene: 14. CDR1 and CDR2 from the germline V gene are MNHNY and SVGAGI (reference sequence).

The V and J genes are TRBV28 and TRBJ2-3; D possibly corresponds to TRBD1 (6 bases). Trimming removed 4 bases at V and 1 base at J, with 18 bases between. CDR3 length equals 17 residues. Germline assignment: CDR1 MDHEN and CDR2 SYDVKM. The CDR3 protein is CASSSQDRPLRTDTQYF. The CDR3 DNA sequence: TGTGCCAGCAGTTCACAGGACAGACCCCTCCGCACAGATACGCAGTATTTT.